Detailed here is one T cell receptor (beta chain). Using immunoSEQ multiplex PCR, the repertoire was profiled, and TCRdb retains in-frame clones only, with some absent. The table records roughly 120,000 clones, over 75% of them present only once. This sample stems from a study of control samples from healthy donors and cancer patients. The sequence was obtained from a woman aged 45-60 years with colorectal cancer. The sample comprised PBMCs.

The CDR3 sequence: CASSIDLVRRPPNSPLHF. The CDR3 DNA is TGTGCCAGTAGTATAGATTTGGTGCGTAGGCCACCTAATTCACCCCTCCACTTT. The chain recombines TRBV19 with TRBJ1-6; the D is unclear. V was pared by 0 bases and J by 6 bases, with 18 bases between. The CDR3 totals 18 residues. CDR1 LNHDA and CDR2 SQIVND come from the germline V gene (reference sequence).